This TCR beta chain was recorded in a study of T cells in Graves' hyperthyroidism and ophthalmopathy. This clonotype was recorded many times. As yet, its antigen is unknown. General study results and limits: Through a model of 13 V-J features, ophthalmopathy was separated from stable hyperthyroidism.

Pregnant or lactating patients were excluded, as were those with uncontrolled infection or other autoimmune disease. RNA transcripts gave rise to amplified TCR beta CDR3 regions. In the first-round RT-PCR of the TCR CDR3, the HTBI primer set was used. MiXCR was run by TCRdb on the multiplex PCR reads, yielding one entry per CDR3 protein. Of approximately 300,000 distinct CDR3 sequences in the sample, around a sixth were seen once. V was clipped by 6 bases and J by 7 bases, with 25 bases between them. Germline assignment: CDR1 MNHNS and CDR2 SASEGT. The CDR3 has 17 residues. The sequenced sample was blood. The chain couples TRBV6-1 to TRBJ2-4; tentative D call: TRBD2 (6 bases). The source of this sequence is a man in his thirties or forties with Graves' hyperthyroidism. CDR3 loop: CASSRHLSGGGVNIQYF. CDR3 nucleotide sequence: TGTGCCAGCAGCCGGCATCTTAGCGGAGGAGGTGTGAACATTCAGTACTTC.